This is a list of T cell receptor beta chains from one sample in a study of OX40 agonist ivuxolimab in advanced cancers. TCRdb's copy holds only in-frame clones and misses some; the assay was immunoSEQ multiplex PCR. The table lists about 60,000 clones, approximately 86% of them singletons. This specimen consisted of CD4+ or CD8+ T cells sorted from blood, obtained in a trial of the OX40 agonist ivuxolimab. These receptors were collected from an adult with an advanced solid tumor such as melanoma, head and neck, liver or kidney cancer. Both conserved end residues are part of each CDR3. A D gene is named only where the DNA matches it firmly. Not all rows give a size; the values are once, few, many and, for expanded clones, a class.

v_call	clone_size	d_call	j_call	cdr3_nt	cdr3_aa
TRBV11-2	NA	NA	TRBJ2-5	TGTGCCAGCCATTTAGCGGCGGAAAACCAAGAGACCCAGTACTTC	CASHLAAENQETQYF
TRBV9	once	NA	TRBJ2-1	TGTGCCAGCAGCCCCAGGGGTTTGAGCTCCTACAATGAGCAGTTCTTC	CASSPRGLSSYNEQFF
TRBV28	NA	NA	TRBJ1-2	TGTGCCAGCAGTCCCCCCGGGACACGGCCCTATGGCTACACCTTC	CASSPPGTRPYGYTF
TRBV6-5	NA	TRBD1	TRBJ2-7	TGTGCCAGCAGTAGGGGCCGGACAGGCTCCTACGAGCAGTACTTC	CASSRGRTGSYEQYF
TRBV7-2	NA	NA	TRBJ1-3	TGTGCCAGCAGCTTATTGTTGAGGAACACCATATATTTT	CASSLLLRNTIYF
TRBV28	NA	NA	TRBJ2-7	TGTGCCAGCAGTTCCCCGACGCAAGACCCCACATCCCACTACGAGCAGTACTTC	CASSSPTQDPTSHYEQYF
TRBV6-6	NA	TRBD2	TRBJ2-7	TGTGCCACAAAGCGGGGCGAGCAGTACTTC	CATKRGEQYF
TRBV19	once	TRBD2	TRBJ2-1	TGTGCCAGTGTAGCGGGGCTATACAATGAGCAGTTCTTC	CASVAGLYNEQFF
TRBV19	NA	NA	TRBJ2-2	TGTGCCAGTAAGGGGACGTCCTCCGGGACCGGGGAGCTGTTTTTT	CASKGTSSGTGELFF
TRBV11-3	once	TRBD2	TRBJ2-3	TGTGCCAGCAGCTTCCTAGCGGGCGGCCCCACAGATACGCAGTATTTT	CASSFLAGGPTDTQYF
TRBV30	NA	TRBD2	TRBJ2-5	TGTGCCCTAAGACTAGCGGGAAAAGAGACCCAGTACTTC	CALRLAGKETQYF
TRBV10-3	NA	NA	TRBJ1-4	TGTGCCATCAAGGACGGATCTAATGAAAAACTGTTTTTT	CAIKDGSNEKLFF
TRBV13	NA	NA	TRBJ2-7	TGTGCCAGCAGTCGACAAGACACGGCCGGCTACGAGCAGTACTTC	CASSRQDTAGYEQYF
TRBV10-2	once	TRBD2	TRBJ2-3	TGCGCCAGCATTTCCCCGGGACTAGCGGGGAGCACAGATACGCAGTATTTT	CASISPGLAGSTDTQYF
TRBV18	NA	TRBD1	TRBJ1-6	TGTGCCAGCTCACCATCCCTAGCCGGGACAGGTGATTCACCCCTCCACTTT	CASSPSLAGTGDSPLHF
TRBV18	NA	NA	TRBJ1-1	TGTGCCAGCTCACCACAACACGACAGGAACACTGAAGCTTTCTTT	CASSPQHDRNTEAFF
TRBV5-4	NA	TRBD2	TRBJ2-1	TGTGCCAGCAAGGTACGGCGGGAGGGACACAATGAGCAGTTCTTC	CASKVRREGHNEQFF
TRBV5-1	NA	NA	TRBJ2-5	TGCGCCAGCAGCTTGGAAACAGGGTTGGGGGAGACCCAGTACTTC	CASSLETGLGETQYF
TRBV18	once	NA	TRBJ1-2	TGTGCCAGCTCACCATCTGAAGGGGCGGATGGCTACACCTTC	CASSPSEGADGYTF
TRBV6-6	few	NA	TRBJ1-5	TGTGCCAGCAGCCCAGGGAGGGGGAGTCAGCCCCAGCATTTT	CASSPGRGSQPQHF
TRBV6-6	NA	TRBD1	TRBJ1-5	TGTGCCAGCAGTTTACAGGGGAATCAGCCCCAGCATTTT	CASSLQGNQPQHF
TRBV18	NA	NA	TRBJ2-2	TGTGCCAGCTCACCACCGAGTCTCGGCACCGGGGAGCTGTTTTTT	CASSPPSLGTGELFF
TRBV7-2	NA	NA	TRBJ1-4	TGTGCCAGCAGCTTAGGGTACACGATAAATGAAAAACTGTTTTTT	CASSLGYTINEKLFF
TRBV6-6	NA	NA	TRBJ2-1	TGTGCCAGCGGGCTAGGCGCCTTCGCCACAAATGAGCAGTTCTTC	CASGLGAFATNEQFF
TRBV7-2	NA	TRBD2	TRBJ2-5	TGTGCCAGCAGCTTAGTTCCTAGCGGGAGGGTACGGGGAGAGACCCAGTACTTC	CASSLVPSGRVRGETQYF
TRBV6-1	NA	TRBD1	TRBJ2-5	TGTGCCAGCAGTGAATGGGGACAGGGGGTGCAAGAGACCCAGTACTTC	CASSEWGQGVQETQYF
TRBV5-6	NA	NA	TRBJ1-4	TGTGCCAGCAGCTTTTGGGGGACCCGGGGGTTTAATGAAAAACTGTTTTTT	CASSFWGTRGFNEKLFF
TRBV5-1	NA	TRBD2	TRBJ2-7	TGCGCCAGCAGCCCCCAAGGGGAGGGGGAGCAGTACTTC	CASSPQGEGEQYF
TRBV2	NA	NA	TRBJ1-1	TGTGCCAGCAGTGAAGCGCACATGACAGTAGCTTTCTTT	CASSEAHMTVAFF
TRBV5-1	NA	NA	TRBJ2-7	TGCGCCAGCAGCAACGGGACTCGAAACTACGAGCAGTACTTC	CASSNGTRNYEQYF
TRBV4-3	NA	NA	TRBJ1-2	TGCGCCAGCAGCCAAGGGAGAGGAACTAACTATGGCTACACCTTC	CASSQGRGTNYGYTF
TRBV11-2	NA	TRBD2	TRBJ2-1	TGTGCCAGCAGCTCTTCAGGGCGGGAGACCAATGAGCAGTTCTTC	CASSSSGRETNEQFF
TRBV7-2	NA	NA	TRBJ1-1	TGTGCCAGCAGCTTAGTCGAAGGGTGGGGAAACACTGAAGCTTTCTTT	CASSLVEGWGNTEAFF
TRBV9	once	TRBD2	TRBJ2-1	TGTGCCAGCAGCTCCCGGACTAGCGCCGGTGAGCAGTTCTTC	CASSSRTSAGEQFF
TRBV6-6	NA	NA	TRBJ1-5	TGTGCCAGCAGTTTCGGCCATAGCAATCAGCCCCAGCATTTT	CASSFGHSNQPQHF
TRBV21-1	NA	NA	TRBJ1-3	TGTGCCAGCAGCAAAGCCCTGGGCGGAAACACCATATATTTT	CASSKALGGNTIYF
TRBV21-1	once	NA	TRBJ2-7	TGTGCCAGCATCCCACGGACTAGCCCTTACGAGCAGTACTTC	CASIPRTSPYEQYF
TRBV7-7	NA	TRBD1	TRBJ1-1	TGTGCCAGCAGCTTGGGACAGGGGACTGAAGCTTTCTTT	CASSLGQGTEAFF
TRBV30	few	NA	TRBJ1-1	TGTGCCTGGAGTGTTTCAGGGGAAGCTTTCTTT	CAWSVSGEAFF
TRBV18	NA	TRBD2	TRBJ2-5	TGTGCCAGCTCACTGACTAGCGGGAGTGAGACCCAGTACTTC	CASSLTSGSETQYF
TRBV11-2	NA	NA	TRBJ2-5	TGTGCCAGCACTCAGGACACCTGGGAGACCCAGTACTTC	CASTQDTWETQYF
TRBV7-2	NA	NA	TRBJ2-3	TGTGCCAGCAGCTCGAACCTGGGTGCAGATACGCAGTATTTT	CASSSNLGADTQYF
TRBV11-3	NA	NA	TRBJ2-3	TGTGCCAGCAGCTTAGATAGTGTCACAGATACGCAGTATTTT	CASSLDSVTDTQYF
TRBV2	NA	NA	TRBJ1-1	TGTGCCAGCATGGCTGAAGGGGCTGGCACTGAAGCTTTCTTT	CASMAEGAGTEAFF
TRBV7-2	few	NA	TRBJ2-2	TGTGCCAGCAGCATCAGACGGACCATTGGGGAGCTGTTTTTT	CASSIRRTIGELFF
TRBV7-3	NA	TRBD1	TRBJ1-2	TGTGCCAGCAGCCCCCAACAGAGGACAGGAGGATCCAACTATGGCTACACCTTC	CASSPQQRTGGSNYGYTF
TRBV20-1	NA	NA	TRBJ2-5	TGCAGTGCCCGCCTGGGGGAGACCCAGTACTTC	CSARLGETQYF
TRBV5-6	NA	TRBD2	TRBJ2-5	TGTGCCAGCAGCTTGGGGCGACTAGCGGGATCCCGGGAGACCCAGTACTTC	CASSLGRLAGSRETQYF
TRBV5-1	NA	NA	TRBJ2-3	TGCGCCAGCAGCCGTAGCCAACCTAGCACAGATACGCAGTATTTT	CASSRSQPSTDTQYF
TRBV6-4	NA	NA	TRBJ1-4	TGTGCCAGCAGTGAGAACTCTGGCGAAAAACTGTTTTTT	CASSENSGEKLFF
TRBV28	NA	TRBD2	TRBJ2-1	TGTGCCAGCAGTTGGGGCGGGAGTGGGGTCGTTGAGCAGTTCTTC	CASSWGGSGVVEQFF
TRBV4-3	NA	TRBD1	TRBJ1-2	TGCGCCAGCAGCCAAGGGACAGGGGGCAATTATGGCTACACCTTC	CASSQGTGGNYGYTF
TRBV9	medium-sized	NA	TRBJ1-3	TGTGCCAGCAGCGTAGCGGTCCGGTCGGGGGTAGCCATATATTTT	CASSVAVRSGVAIYF
TRBV4-1	NA	TRBD2	TRBJ2-3	TGCGCCAGCAGGGGACTAGACACAGATACGCAGTATTTT	CASRGLDTDTQYF
TRBV5-4	NA	NA	TRBJ1-3	TGTGCCAGCAGCACGGACGGGGGGAACACCATATATTTT	CASSTDGGNTIYF
TRBV29-1	NA	NA	TRBJ2-2	TGCAGCACCCGGGGCCCATTGAACGGGGAGCTGTTTTTT	CSTRGPLNGELFF
TRBV30	NA	NA	TRBJ1-4	TGTGCCTGGGGGAGCGGGACCCCCTTTGCAACTAATGAAAAACTGTTTTTT	CAWGSGTPFATNEKLFF
TRBV29-1	NA	NA	TRBJ2-1	TGCAGCGTTGAGGGGGCCAACGCCCACAATGAGCAGTTCTTC	CSVEGANAHNEQFF
TRBV15	NA	NA	TRBJ2-7	TGTGCCACCAGCCCAAAAGGGGATTCCTACGAGCAGTACTTC	CATSPKGDSYEQYF
TRBV19	few	TRBD2	TRBJ2-1	TGTGCCAGTAGTACCTCATCGGGACTAGCGGGAAGTGATGAGCAGTTCTTC	CASSTSSGLAGSDEQFF